Following are 15 T cell receptor beta chains from one sample sequenced in a study of cytomegalovirus exposure and HLA in healthy donors. The study ran its PCR with 60 Vbeta and 13 Jbeta primers. Produced via immunoSEQ multiplex PCR; TCRdb's table is partial and in-frame only. The sample carries over 75,000 clones, about 80% recorded once. The sample consisted of PBMCs. The receptors stem from a man aged 60 to 69 in good health and CMV-seropositive.

This clone was observed a handful of times. The gene calls are TRBV5-8 and TRBJ1-1; D not certain. Germline V gives CDR1 SGHTS, CDR2 YDEGEE. V dropped 0 bases and J dropped 4 bases, with 10 bases sitting between them. This CDR3 spans 14 amino acids. The CDR3 bases are TGTGCCAGCAGCTTGGGTCCGTTTAGCACTGAAGCTTTCTTT. It is translated as CASSLGPFSTEAFF.

This rearrangement joins TRBV15 to TRBJ1-2; D perhaps matches TRBD1 (5 bases). CDR3 length equals 13 residues. From germline, CDR1 is LNHNV and CDR2 YYDKDF (reference sequence). Deletions cut 3 bases from V and 7 bases from J, with 12 bases between. The CDR3 sequence: CATSRGGGGGYTF. In nucleotides, the CDR3 is TGTGCCACCAGCAGGGGCGGGGGAGGTGGCTACACCTTC.

Worth noting for this clone: Its ends do not fully match the called genes, so a read error is possible. The rearrangement joins TRBV7-9 to TRBJ2-5; TRBD1 is a possible D gene (6 bases). The CDR3 extends over 12 amino acids. Germline CDR1 SEHNR, CDR2 FQNEAQ (reference sequence). The CDR3 here is CASSPEQGPAHF. As DNA, the CDR3 is TGTGCCAGCAGTCCGGAACAGGGTCCGGCGCACTTC.

The chain combines TRBV7-2 with TRBJ2-6; TRBD1 agrees at 7 bases. Germline CDR1 SGHTA, CDR2 FQGNSA. J was trimmed by 0 bases and V by 5 bases; bases with no gene match: 7. The CDR3 totals 17 residues. The CDR3 loop is CASSKTGTSSGANVLTF. The CDR3 DNA follows: TGTGCCAGCAGCAAGACAGGGACCTCCTCTGGGGCCAACGTCCTGACTTTC.

The CDR3 here is CSVEGGGAGTQYF. CDR3 nucleotides: TGCAGCGTTGAAGGTGGGGGCGCAGGGACCCAGTACTTC. The rearrangement uses TRBV29-1 and TRBJ2-5; a weak D match, TRBD1 (6 bases). CDR1 and CDR2 from the germline V gene are SQVTM and ANQGSEA. V was pared by 1 base and J by 7 bases, with 13 bases between. This CDR3 is 13 amino acids long.

The rearrangement joins TRBV30 to TRBJ1-6; 7 bases agree with TRBD1. V trimming: 1 base; J trimming: 5 bases; junction bases outside the gene matches: 2. CDR3 length: 14 residues. Germline assignment: CDR1 GTSNPN and CDR2 SVGIG (reference sequence). DNA for the CDR3: TGTGCCTGGAGTGACGGACAGGATAATTCACCCCTCCACTTT. Translated: CAWSDGQDNSPLHF.

The chain combines TRBV7-9 with TRBJ1-1; D unclear. Trimming removed 10 bases from V and 5 bases from J, with 17 bases in between. The CDR3 is 13 residues long. Germline V CDR1 and CDR2: SEHNR, FQNEAQ (reference sequence). CDR3 protein: CATRESPWTEAFF. As DNA, the CDR3 is TGTGCCACCCGGGAGTCCCCGTGGACTGAAGCTTTCTTT.

V usage is TRBV10-2 and J usage is TRBJ1-1; D perhaps matches TRBD1 (5 bases). Looked up from germline, CDR1 is WSHSY and CDR2 is SAAADI. The CDR3 loop spans 13 amino acids. With 7 bases removed from V and 4 bases from J, the gap between germline ends came to 13 bases. The CDR3 protein is CASKTERSTEAFF. Written as DNA, the CDR3 is TGCGCCAGCAAGACAGAGAGGAGCACTGAAGCTTTCTTT.

V usage is TRBV7-2 and J usage is TRBJ2-7, with D unresolved. Germline values: CDR1 SGHTA, CDR2 FQGNSA. The CDR3 runs to 14 residues. With 4 bases removed from V and 4 bases from J, the gap between germline ends came to 14 bases. CDR3 nucleotide sequence: TGTGCCAGCAGCTCACCACTTACGCTGTACGAGCAGTACTTC. Its protein is CASSSPLTLYEQYF.

The rearrangement links TRBV28 to TRBJ2-4; 14 bases are a match to TRBD2. Germline CDR1 MDHEN, CDR2 SYDVKM. The CDR3 consists of 18 residues. V lost 6 bases to trimming and J lost 0 bases; unmatched junction nucleotides: 7. The CDR3 coding sequence is TGTGCCAGCAGGGGGACTAGCGGGGGCCGTTCAGCCAAAAACATTCAGTACTTC. Protein product: CASRGTSGGRSAKNIQYF.

This chain links TRBV7-9 with TRBJ2-3; TRBD1 is a possible D gene (5 bases). Looked up from germline, CDR1 is SEHNR and CDR2 is FQNEAQ (reference sequence). This CDR3 has 14 residues. V was trimmed by 8 bases and J by 8 bases, leaving 20 bases between them. The CDR3 loop reads CASAKGSTLGTQYF. The CDR3 region has the DNA TGTGCCAGCGCTAAGGGGTCCACCTTAGGTACGCAGTATTTT. The full variable domain, completed using reference TRBV7-9 and TRBJ2-3, is DTGVSQNPRHKITKRGQNVTFRCDPISEHNRLYWYRQTLGQGPEFLTYFQNEAQLEKSRLLSDRFSAERPKGSFSTLEIQRTEQGDSAMYLCASAKGSTLGTQYFGPGTRLTVL.

The chain uses TRBV6-4 and TRBJ2-5; 11 positions agree with TRBD1. Judging by the DNA end, TRBJ2-7 fits better; the J call may be wrong. The CDR3 runs 15 residues. From germline, CDR1 is MRHNA and CDR2 SNTAGT. CDR3 protein: CASSDRTGGFLEQYF. CDR3 nucleotides: TGTGCCAGCAGTGACCGGACAGGGGGCTTTCTCGAGCAGTACTTC.

This clone was seen only a few times. The chain couples TRBV5-6 to TRBJ2-2, with TRBD1 matching over 7 bases. The CDR3 extends over 14 amino acids. With V trimmed by 6 bases and J by 4 bases, 6 bases remained unmatched. Looked up from germline, CDR1 is SGHDT and CDR2 is YYEEEE. CDR3 DNA sequence: TGTGCCAGCAAAACAGGGGATGTCACCGGGGAGCTGTTTTTT. The encoded protein is CASKTGDVTGELFF.

This chain links TRBV29-1 with TRBJ2-2, with TRBD1 matching over 8 bases. Trimming at V came to 7 bases and at J to 5 bases, leaving 6 bases not matched to a gene. This CDR3 has 13 residues. Germline-derived CDR1 and CDR2 are SQVTM and ANQGSEA. The CDR3 sequence is CSGGTGRTGELFF. The DNA of the CDR3 is TGCAGCGGGGGGACAGGAAGAACCGGGGAGCTGTTTTTT.

V is TRBV9 and J is TRBJ2-2; 9 bases are a match to TRBD1. The germline V gene encodes CDR1 SGDLS and CDR2 YYNGEE. The CDR3 is made up of 15 amino acids. V lost 5 bases and J lost 7; bases outside the gene matches: 9. The CDR3 spells CASSLTGGAFGELFF. The CDR3 DNA reads TGTGCCAGCAGTCTTACAGGGGGCGCTTTCGGGGAGCTGTTTTTT.